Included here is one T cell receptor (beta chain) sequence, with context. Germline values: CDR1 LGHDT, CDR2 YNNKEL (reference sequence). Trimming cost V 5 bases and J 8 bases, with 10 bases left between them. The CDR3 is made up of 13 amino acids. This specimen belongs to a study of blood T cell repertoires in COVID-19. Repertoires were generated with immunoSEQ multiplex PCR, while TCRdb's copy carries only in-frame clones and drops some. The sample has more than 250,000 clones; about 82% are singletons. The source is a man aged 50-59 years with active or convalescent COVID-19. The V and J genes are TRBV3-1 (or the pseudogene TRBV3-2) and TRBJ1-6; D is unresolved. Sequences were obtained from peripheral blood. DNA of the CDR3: TGTGCCAGCAGCATCGTCCGGGATTCACCCCTCCACTTT. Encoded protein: CASSIVRDSPLHF.